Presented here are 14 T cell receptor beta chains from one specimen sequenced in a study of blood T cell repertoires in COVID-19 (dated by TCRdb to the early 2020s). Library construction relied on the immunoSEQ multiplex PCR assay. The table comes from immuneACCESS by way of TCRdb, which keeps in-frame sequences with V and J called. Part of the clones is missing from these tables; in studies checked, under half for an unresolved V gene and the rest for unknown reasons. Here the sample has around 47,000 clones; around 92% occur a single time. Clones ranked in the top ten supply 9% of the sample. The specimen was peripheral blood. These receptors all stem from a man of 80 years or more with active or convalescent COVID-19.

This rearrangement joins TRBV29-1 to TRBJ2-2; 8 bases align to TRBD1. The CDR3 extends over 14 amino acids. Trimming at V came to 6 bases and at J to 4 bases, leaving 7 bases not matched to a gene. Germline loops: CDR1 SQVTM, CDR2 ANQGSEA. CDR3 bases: TGCAGCGTGGACCTCAGGGGGCGCACCGGGGAGCTGTTTTTT. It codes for CSVDLRGRTGELFF.

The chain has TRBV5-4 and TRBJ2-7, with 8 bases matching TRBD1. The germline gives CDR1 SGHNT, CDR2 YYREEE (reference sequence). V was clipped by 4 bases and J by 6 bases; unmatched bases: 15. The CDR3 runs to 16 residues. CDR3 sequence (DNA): TGTGCCAGCAGCGAGCCCACCGGACAGGGTTTCGGCGAGCAGTACTTC. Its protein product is CASSEPTGQGFGEQYF.

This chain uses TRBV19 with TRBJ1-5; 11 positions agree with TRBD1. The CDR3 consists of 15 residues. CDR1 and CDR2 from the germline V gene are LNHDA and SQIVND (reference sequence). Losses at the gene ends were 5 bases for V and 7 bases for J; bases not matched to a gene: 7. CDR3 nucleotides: TGTGCCAGTAGTGGCCGGACAGGGGGCCCCCAGCCCCAGCATTTT. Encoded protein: CASSGRTGGPQPQHF.

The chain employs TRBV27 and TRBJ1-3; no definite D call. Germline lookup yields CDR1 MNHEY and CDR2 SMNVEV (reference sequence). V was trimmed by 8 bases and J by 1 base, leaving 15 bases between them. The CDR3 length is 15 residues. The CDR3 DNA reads TGTGCCAGCCGGGAGGGCGCCTTTTCTGGAAACACCATATATTTT. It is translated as CASREGAFSGNTIYF.

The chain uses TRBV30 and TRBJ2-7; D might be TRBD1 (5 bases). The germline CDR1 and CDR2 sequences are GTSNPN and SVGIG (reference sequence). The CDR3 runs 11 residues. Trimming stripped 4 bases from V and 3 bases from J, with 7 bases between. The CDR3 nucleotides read TGTGCCTGGACCGACAGCTACGAGCAGTACTTC. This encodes CAWTDSYEQYF. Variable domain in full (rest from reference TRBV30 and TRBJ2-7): SQTIHQWPATLVQPVGSPLSLECTVEGTSNPNLYWYRQAAGRGLQLLFYSVGIGQISSEVPQNLSASRPQDRQFILSSKKLLLSDSGFYLCAWTDSYEQYFGPGTRLTVT.

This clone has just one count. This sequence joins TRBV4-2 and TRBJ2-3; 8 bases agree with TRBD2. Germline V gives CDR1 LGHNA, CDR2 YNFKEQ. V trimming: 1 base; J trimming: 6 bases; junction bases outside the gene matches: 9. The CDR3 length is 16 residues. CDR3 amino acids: CASSQGFTGGGDTQYF. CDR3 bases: TGTGCCAGCAGCCAAGGGTTTACGGGAGGGGGTGATACGCAGTATTTT.

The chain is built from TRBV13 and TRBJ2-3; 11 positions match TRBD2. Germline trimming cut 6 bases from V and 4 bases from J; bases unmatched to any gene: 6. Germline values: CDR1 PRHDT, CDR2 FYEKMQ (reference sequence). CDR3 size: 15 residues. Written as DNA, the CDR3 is TGTGCCAGCAGAACTAGCGGGAGATCTTCAGATACGCAGTATTTT. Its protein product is CASRTSGRSSDTQYF.

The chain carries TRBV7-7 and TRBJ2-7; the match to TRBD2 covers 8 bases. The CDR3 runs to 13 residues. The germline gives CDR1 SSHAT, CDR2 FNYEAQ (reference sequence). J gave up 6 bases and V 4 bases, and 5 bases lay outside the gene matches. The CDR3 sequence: CASSSTGLGEQYF. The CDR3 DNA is TGTGCCAGCAGCTCCACGGGACTAGGCGAGCAGTACTTC.

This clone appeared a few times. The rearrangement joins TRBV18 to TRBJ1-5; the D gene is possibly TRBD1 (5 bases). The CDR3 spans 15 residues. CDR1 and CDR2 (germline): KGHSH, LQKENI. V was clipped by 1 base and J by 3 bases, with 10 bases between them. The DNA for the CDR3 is TGTGCCAGCTCACCACAAGAAGGACACAATCAGCCCCAGCATTTT. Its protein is CASSPQEGHNQPQHF.

For the CDR3, the DNA is TGTGCCAGCAGCGTAGGGGGAGGAGGGGGCGCTTGGGATACGCAGTATTTT. Its protein product is CASSVGGGGGAWDTQYF. The chain links TRBV9 to TRBJ2-3; the D gene is possibly TRBD1 (7 bases). V dropped 0 bases and J dropped 6 bases, with 20 bases sitting between them. CDR1 and CDR2 (germline): SGDLS, YYNGEE. The CDR3 extends over 17 amino acids.

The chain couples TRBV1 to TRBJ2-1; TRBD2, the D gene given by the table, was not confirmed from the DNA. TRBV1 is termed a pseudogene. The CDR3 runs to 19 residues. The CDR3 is CTSSHGGLAGGPRFNEQFF. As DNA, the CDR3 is TGCACCAGCAGCCATGGAGGACTAGCGGGAGGGCCACGATTCAATGAGCAGTTCTTC.

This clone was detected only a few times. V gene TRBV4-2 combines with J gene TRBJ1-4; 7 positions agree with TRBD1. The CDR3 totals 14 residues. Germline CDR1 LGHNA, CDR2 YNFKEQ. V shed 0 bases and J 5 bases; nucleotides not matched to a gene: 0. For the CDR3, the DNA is TGTGCCAGCAGCCAAGAGACAGGGAATGAAAAACTGTTTTTT. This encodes CASSQETGNEKLFF.

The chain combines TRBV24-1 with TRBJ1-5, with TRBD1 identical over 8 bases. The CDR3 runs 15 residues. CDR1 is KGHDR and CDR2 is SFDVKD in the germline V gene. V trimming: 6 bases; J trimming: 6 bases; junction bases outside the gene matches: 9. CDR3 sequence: CATSPHTGGGQPQHF. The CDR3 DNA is TGTGCCACCAGTCCACACACAGGGGGTGGTCAGCCCCAGCATTTT.

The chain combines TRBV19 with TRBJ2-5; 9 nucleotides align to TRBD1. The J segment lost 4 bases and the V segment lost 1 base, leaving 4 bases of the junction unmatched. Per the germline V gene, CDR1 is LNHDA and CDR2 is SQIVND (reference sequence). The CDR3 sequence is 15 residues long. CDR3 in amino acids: CASSIVVTGGETQYF. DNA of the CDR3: TGTGCCAGTAGTATAGTAGTGACAGGGGGAGAGACCCAGTACTTC.